This record concerns one TCR beta chain sequence. Its antigen is unknown. The entirety of the isolated RNA underwent reverse transcription, so expressed TCRB transcripts were sequenced. TCRdb keeps only in-frame clones here, not all; method: immunoSEQ multiplex PCR. The table includes 400,000 to 600,000 clones, approximately 28% detected once. These data are taken from a study of beta chain features in type 1 diabetes. Whole-study results and caveats: There were fewer insertions and more deletions at the VDJ junctions of type 1 diabetes patients. A closer apparent resemblance between naive, central memory and Treg TCRB repertoires was seen in patients than in healthy donors.

Sorting of CD4+ naive, central memory, regulatory and stem cell-like memory cells was performed via CD45RO/CCR7/CD25/CD127/CD95/CD27. The CDR3 length is 15 residues. The germline CDR1 and CDR2 sequences are GTSNPN and SVGIG (reference sequence). The V end lost 0 bases, the J end lost 0 bases, and 9 bases lay between the germline ends. The chain employs TRBV30 and TRBJ2-4; tentative D call: TRBD1 (7 bases). Sequencing input: naive CD4+ T cells from blood. The receptor comes from a young man in good health. The CDR3 protein is CAWSVQGGAKNIQYF. As DNA, the CDR3 is TGTGCCTGGAGTGTCCAGGGGGGAGCCAAAAACATTCAGTACTTC.